Following are 5 T cell receptor beta chains from one sample sequenced in a study of response to subunit inactivated influenza vaccine. TCRdb reanalysed the RT-PCR reads using MiXCR and keeps one entry per CDR3 protein. This sample carries about 520,000 distinct CDR3 sequences, roughly 23% of them seen once, and the ten largest clones take approximately 1.9%. The sequencing used CD4+ T cells sorted from PBMCs, collected 5 days after vaccination. Receptors were obtained from a man aged 50 to 60 who received an inactivated influenza vaccine.

The chain links TRBV20-1 to TRBJ2-1, with 13 bases aligning to TRBD2. The junction had 17 bases not matched to a gene; V was cut back by 6 bases and J by 6 bases. CDR1 is DFQATT and CDR2 is SNEGSKA in the germline V gene (reference sequence). CDR3 length: 18 residues. The DNA of the CDR3 is TGCAGTGCGCCGAGACTAGCGGGGGGTTCTTATCAAAGCAATGAGCAGTTCTTC. Its protein product is CSAPRLAGGSYQSNEQFF.

This clonotype has just a few counts. The rearrangement joins TRBV10-2 to TRBJ2-5; D possibly corresponds to TRBD2 (6 bases). Germline assignment: CDR1 WSHSY and CDR2 SAAADI. The V gene lost 7 bases and the J gene lost 1 base, with 10 bases spanning the gap. The CDR3 spans 13 residues. CDR3 residues: CASTRGSQETQYF. For the CDR3, the DNA is TGCGCCAGCACCCGGGGGTCCCAAGAGACCCAGTACTTC.

This clonotype came up a few times. J is TRBJ1-5 and V is TRBV4-1; no reliable D call. Germline assignment: CDR1 MGHRA and CDR2 YSYEKL. CDR3 size: 13 residues. Between the trimmed V and J ends, which lost 1 base and 5 bases, there was a span of 6 bases. This CDR3 is CASSQVPDQPQHF. In DNA, the CDR3 is TGCGCCAGCAGCCAAGTCCCGGATCAGCCCCAGCATTTT.

This clonotype was seen a few times. The chain recombines TRBV12-5 with TRBJ2-1; 8 bases agree with TRBD2. The length of the CDR3 is 14 residues. V gave up 2 bases and J gave up 9 bases; unmatched junction bases: 6. Germline V CDR1 and CDR2: LGHNT, FRNRAP. The CDR3 here is CASGLPAGEGEQFF. For the CDR3, the DNA is TGTGCTAGTGGTTTGCCAGCGGGAGAAGGTGAGCAGTTCTTC.

This chain uses TRBV4-3 with TRBJ2-3; 8 bases fit TRBD2. J was trimmed by 1 base and V by 1 base; bases with no gene match: 13. Germline V gene lookup returns CDR1 LGHNA and CDR2 YSLEER. The CDR3 extends over 19 amino acids. The CDR3 region has the DNA TGCGCCAGCAGCCAAGTAGCGGGAACCCTTCTTTCTCGCACAGATACGCAGTATTTT. Amino acids: CASSQVAGTLLSRTDTQYF.